These 16 T cell receptor beta chains came from one sample sequenced in a study of neoadjuvant nivolumab and ipilimumab in lung cancer. Clones were read by immunoSEQ multiplex PCR, and TCRdb kept only the in-frame ones, dropping some. The sample lists 45,000 to 55,000 clones; 80% to 90% were seen once. The sample was blood, taken before neoadjuvant nivolumab, alone or with ipilimumab. The receptors originated from an adult with non-small cell lung cancer. Some clones in this sample may be carry-over from other donors' samples.

The rearrangement joins TRBV6-5 to TRBJ2-2; D is possibly TRBD1 or TRBD2 (6 bases each). Per the germline V gene, CDR1 is MNHEY and CDR2 is SVGAGI. V shed 3 bases and J shed 9 bases, with 20 bases lying between them. This CDR3 has 16 residues. Here the CDR3 reads CASSYLTGGGTRELFF. The CDR3 coding sequence is TGTGCCAGCAGTTATCTCACCGGGGGCGGAACTCGGGAGCTGTTTTTT.

The rearrangement links TRBV7-6 to TRBJ2-5; 8 bases line up with TRBD1. Trimming cost V 3 bases and J 4 bases; bases outside gene matches: 10. This CDR3 has 16 residues. Germline V gene data show CDR1 as SGHVS and CDR2 as FNYEAQ. The CDR3 nucleotides are TGTGCCAGCAGCTTGCGTTACAGGGGGGAGACAGAGACCCAGTACTTC. Residues: CASSLRYRGETETQYF.

The V gene is TRBV10-3, the J gene TRBJ2-7, with 11 bases matching TRBD1. The ends lost 4 bases at V and 2 bases at J; junction bases unmatched: 1. Germline V gene data show CDR1 as ENHRY and CDR2 as SYGVKD. The CDR3 length is 14 residues. CDR3 DNA sequence: TGTGCCATCAGTGCGGGACAGGGGGCCTACGAGCAGTACTTC. Amino acids: CAISAGQGAYEQYF.

In its sample, this clone was seen a few times. This chain joins TRBV10-1 and TRBJ1-5; TRBD1 agrees at 10 bases. Germline V gives CDR1 WNHNN, CDR2 SYGVQD (reference sequence). The CDR3 spans 15 residues. The V segment lost 9 bases and the J segment 4 bases; nucleotides outside the gene matches: 9. CDR3 nucleotides: TGCGCCAGGCCCGGGACAGGGGTTGGTAATCAGCCCCAGCATTTT. Its translation: CARPGTGVGNQPQHF.

This clone was detected only once. The chain has TRBV7-2 and TRBJ1-2; 10 bases match TRBD1. Germline loops: CDR1 SGHTA, CDR2 FQGNSA. This CDR3 is built from 16 residues. With 1 base clipped from V and 5 bases from J, the junction kept 7 bases outside the gene matches. CDR3 sequence reads: CASSLGVGQGGYGYTF. The DNA of the CDR3 is TGTGCCAGCAGCTTAGGGGTCGGACAGGGGGGGTATGGCTACACCTTC.

This chain links TRBV18 with TRBJ2-2, with a tentative D call TRBD1 (6 bases). V lost 3 bases, J lost 2 bases, and 16 bases lay in between. CDR1 is KGHSH and CDR2 is LQKENI in the germline V gene. The length of the CDR3 is 17 residues. The CDR3 DNA reads as TGTGCCAGCTCACCTAGCTCGAGTGGGGGCAACACCGGGGAGCTGTTTTTT. Amino acids: CASSPSSSGGNTGELFF. Using reference TRBV18 and TRBJ2-2 for the parts outside the CDR3, the full variable domain is NAGVMQNPRHLVRRRGQEARLRCSPMKGHSHVYWYRQLPEEGLKFMVYLQKENIIDESGMPKERFSAEFPKEGPSILRIQQVVRGDSAAYFCASSPSSSGGNTGELFFGEGSRLTVL.

The rearrangement links TRBV6-6 to TRBJ1-1, with a possible D match to TRBD1 (6 bases). Trimming took 6 bases from V and 5 from J, leaving 16 bases between them. The CDR3 spans 14 residues. Germline-derived CDR1 and CDR2 are MNHNY and SVGAGI (reference sequence). CDR3 residues: CASRPGGERTEAFF. CDR3 in DNA: TGTGCCAGCAGGCCGGGGGGCGAGAGGACTGAAGCTTTCTTT.

The V call is TRBV9, the J call TRBJ2-1; the D gene is possibly TRBD2 (6 bases). Trimming cost V 2 bases and J 9 bases, with 18 bases left between them. The CDR3 sequence is 15 residues long. Germline assignment: CDR1 SGDLS and CDR2 YYNGEE. The CDR3 reads CASSVEAGLEGEQFF. The CDR3 DNA is TGTGCCAGCAGCGTCGAGGCGGGTTTGGAGGGTGAGCAGTTCTTC.

About this clone itself: Germline and junction disagree at one end, which may indicate a read error. The chain combines TRBV7-7 with TRBJ1-1; D gene ambiguous. CDR1 is SSHAT and CDR2 is FNYEAQ in the germline V gene (reference sequence). The CDR3 is 12 amino acids. The CDR3 coding sequence is TGTGCTAGCAGTGTTTGGGACACTGAAGCTTTCTTT. This codes for CASSVWDTEAFF.

The gene calls are TRBV7-2 and TRBJ2-7; 7 nucleotides match TRBD2. The CDR3 has 16 amino acids. Germline assignment: CDR1 SGHTA and CDR2 FQGNSA. Trimming took 1 base from V and 7 from J; bases not matched to a gene: 13. The CDR3 here is CASSLDPGAGRSEQYF. DNA for the CDR3: TGTGCCAGCAGCTTAGACCCCGGAGCCGGGAGGTCAGAGCAGTACTTC. Combining the CDR3 with reference TRBV7-2 and TRBJ2-7 gives the whole variable domain GAGVSQSPSNKVTEKGKDVELRCDPISGHTALYWYRQSLGQGLEFLIYFQGNSAPDKSGLPSDRFSAERTGGSVSTLTIQRTQQEDSAVYLCASSLDPGAGRSEQYFGPGTRLTVT.

V usage is TRBV6-5 and J usage is TRBJ2-7, with TRBD1 as a possible D gene (6 bases). Trimming took off 8 bases at V and 2 bases at J, with 13 bases between the two ends. Per germline, CDR1 MNHEY and CDR2 SVGAGI. This CDR3 region has 13 residues. Here the CDR3 DNA reads TGTGCCAGCTCCAAAGGGGGACCCTACGAGCAGTACTTC. It specifies CASSKGGPYEQYF.

The chain has TRBV11-3 and TRBJ1-5; 11 bases match TRBD1. The trim removed 4 bases at V and 7 bases at J, leaving 6 bases unmatched. The germline gives CDR1 SGHNT, CDR2 YENEEA. The CDR3 is 15 amino acids. The CDR3 is CASSSAGQGGQPQHF. The CDR3 nucleotides are TGTGCCAGCAGCTCCGCGGGACAGGGGGGCCAGCCCCAGCATTTT.

V gene TRBV19 combines with J gene TRBJ1-1; no definite D call. The length of the CDR3 is 13 residues. With 6 bases removed from V and 1 base from J, the gap between germline ends came to 9 bases. From germline, CDR1 is LNHDA and CDR2 SQIVND (reference sequence). The chain's CDR3 is CASSTQRNTEAFF. CDR3 bases: TGTGCCAGTAGCACTCAACGGAACACTGAAGCTTTCTTT.

This rearrangement joins TRBV27 to TRBJ2-7; tentatively, D is TRBD1 (5 bases). The CDR3 is 13 amino acids. Deletions cut 6 bases from V and 6 bases from J, with 15 bases between. Germline V gene data show CDR1 as MNHEY and CDR2 as SMNVEV (reference sequence). DNA for the CDR3: TGTGCCAGCAGCCCCTACCAGGGTGGCGAGCAGTACTTC. Translating gives CASSPYQGGEQYF.

V gene TRBV7-3 combines with J gene TRBJ2-1, with 10 bases lining up with TRBD2. The trim removed 6 bases at V and 6 bases at J, leaving 20 bases unmatched. Looked up from germline, CDR1 is SGHTA and CDR2 is FQGTGA. The CDR3 is made up of 19 amino acids. The CDR3 sequence: CASSFRGGSGRAVVNEQFF. CDR3 nucleotides: TGTGCCAGCAGTTTCCGGGGGGGGAGCGGGAGGGCCGTAGTCAATGAGCAGTTCTTC.

J is TRBJ2-3 and V is TRBV6-4, with TRBD2 matching 8 bases. The CDR3 spans 15 residues. V shed 3 bases, J shed 1 base, and the junction held 3 bases outside the gene matches. The germline gives CDR1 MRHNA, CDR2 SNTAGT. For the CDR3, the DNA is TGTGCCAGCAGTGAGCGGGAGGAGGGCACAGATACGCAGTATTTT. It translates to CASSEREEGTDTQYF.